The T cell receptor beta chain described here comes from a study of Graves' ophthalmopathy and Graves' hyperthyroidism. General observations from the study: Distinction of ophthalmopathy from stable hyperthyroidism by a 13-signature model reached approximately 89% sensitivity and just under 84% specificity.

This clonotype was seen ten or more times. As yet, its antigen is unknown. CDR3 length: 17 residues. Germline V CDR1 and CDR2: LGHNT, FRNRAP. Losses at the gene ends were 2 bases for V and 4 bases for J; bases not matched to a gene: 7. Amplified material comprised TCR beta CDR3 regions derived from RNA transcripts. First-round RT-PCR used HTBI primers; second-round multiplex PCR followed. TCRdb redid the calling of the multiplex PCR reads with MiXCR, one entry per CDR3 protein. Counted here are 360,000 or so distinct CDR3 sequences, about a sixth occurring once; the ten biggest clones make up roughly 1.5%. Other autoimmune diseases, uncontrolled infections, pregnancy and lactation each led to patient exclusion.

The genes are TRBV12-5 and TRBJ2-2; 10 bases are shared with TRBD1. This TCR was recovered from a woman aged 18-29 years with Graves' ophthalmopathy. The sample was peripheral blood. This CDR3 reads CASGLPRDRGGTGELFF. The CDR3 DNA follows: TGTGCTAGTGGTTTGCCCCGGGACAGGGGAGGCACCGGGGAGCTGTTTTTT.